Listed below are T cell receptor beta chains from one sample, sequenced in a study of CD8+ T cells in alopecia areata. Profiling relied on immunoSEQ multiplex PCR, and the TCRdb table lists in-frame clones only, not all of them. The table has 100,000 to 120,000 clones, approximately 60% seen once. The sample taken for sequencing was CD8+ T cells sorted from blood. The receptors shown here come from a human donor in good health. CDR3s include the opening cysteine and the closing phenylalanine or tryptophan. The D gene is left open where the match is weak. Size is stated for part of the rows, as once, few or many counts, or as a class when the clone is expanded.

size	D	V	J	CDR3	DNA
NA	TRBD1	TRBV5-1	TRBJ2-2	CASSLIQQGLITGELFF	TGCGCCAGCAGCTTGATCCAACAGGGGCTTATCACCGGGGAGCTGTTTTTT
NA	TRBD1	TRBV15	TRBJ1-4	CATSSEGQGDSANEKLFF	TGTGCCACCAGCAGCGAGGGACAGGGGGACTCGGCTAATGAAAAACTGTTTTTT
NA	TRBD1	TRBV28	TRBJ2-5	CASSFGQGRETQYF	TGTGCCAGCAGTTTCGGACAGGGCCGGGAGACCCAGTACTTC
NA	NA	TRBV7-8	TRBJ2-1	CASSSTRGVSSYNEQFF	TGTGCCAGCAGCTCCACACGTGGGGTGAGCTCCTACAATGAGCAGTTCTTC
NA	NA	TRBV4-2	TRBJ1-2	CASSQGGVSYGYTF	TGTGCCAGCAGCCAAGGAGGGGTTTCCTATGGCTACACCTTC
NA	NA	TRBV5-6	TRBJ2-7	CASSLGGASYEQYF	TGTGCCAGCAGCTTGGGGGGGGCGAGCTACGAGCAGTACTTC
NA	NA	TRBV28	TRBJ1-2	CASSLSGLSNYGYTF	TGTGCCAGCAGTTTGTCAGGGCTATCTAACTATGGCTACACCTTC
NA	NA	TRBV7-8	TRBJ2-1	CASSFRAYNEQFF	TGTGCCAGCAGCTTCAGGGCCTACAATGAGCAGTTCTTC
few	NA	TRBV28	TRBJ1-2	CASSIHRGRSYGYTF	TGTGCCAGCAGTATTCATAGGGGGAGGAGCTATGGCTACACCTTC
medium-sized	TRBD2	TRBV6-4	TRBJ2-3	CASSATGGSTDTQYF	TGTGCCAGCAGCGCGACGGGGGGAAGCACAGATACGCAGTATTTT
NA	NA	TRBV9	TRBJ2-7	CASSVPLGEQYF	TGTGCCAGCAGCGTTCCCCTGGGCGAGCAGTACTTC
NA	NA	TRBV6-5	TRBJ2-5	CASKAWALIQETQYF	TGTGCCAGCAAAGCCTGGGCCCTAATCCAAGAGACCCAGTACTTC
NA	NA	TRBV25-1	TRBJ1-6	CASSGLDLHF	TGTGCCAGCAGTGGGCTTGATCTCCACTTT
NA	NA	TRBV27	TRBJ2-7	CASSFGKGYEQYF	TGTGCCAGCAGTTTTGGTAAGGGCTACGAGCAGTACTTC
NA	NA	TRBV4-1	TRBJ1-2	CASSQVPYIWGYTF	TGCGCCAGCAGCCAAGTACCATATATCTGGGGCTACACCTTC
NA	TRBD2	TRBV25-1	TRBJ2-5	CASSGLAGGTYQETQYF	TGTGCCAGCAGTGGACTCGCCGGGGGGACGTACCAAGAGACCCAGTACTTC
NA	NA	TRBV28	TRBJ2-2	CASSPARVHTGELFF	TGTGCCAGCAGTCCGGCGAGGGTCCACACCGGGGAGCTGTTTTTT
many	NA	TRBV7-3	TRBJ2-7	CASSPNPGPYEQYF	TGTGCCAGCAGCCCTAATCCGGGTCCCTACGAGCAGTACTTC
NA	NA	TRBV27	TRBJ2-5	CASSPTVQETQYF	TGTGCCAGCAGTCCGACAGTCCAAGAGACCCAGTACTTC
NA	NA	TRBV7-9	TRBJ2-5	CASTLLSPTSFQETQYF	TGTGCCAGCACCCTTCTGAGCCCCACTAGCTTTCAAGAGACCCAGTACTTC
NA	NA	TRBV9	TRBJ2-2	CASKEGFTGELFF	TGTGCCAGCAAGGAGGGATTCACCGGGGAGCTGTTTTTT
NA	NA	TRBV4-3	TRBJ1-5	CASSQGMRQPQHF	TGCGCCAGCAGCCAGGGTATGAGGCAGCCCCAGCATTTT
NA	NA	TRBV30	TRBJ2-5	CAWIGETQYF	TGTGCCTGGATAGGAGAGACCCAGTACTTC
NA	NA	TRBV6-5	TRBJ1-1	CASSYSSGSVTEAFF	TGTGCCAGCAGTTACTCGTCAGGGAGTGTCACTGAAGCTTTCTTT
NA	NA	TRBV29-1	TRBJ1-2	CSVETIATHYGYTF	TGCAGCGTTGAAACGATAGCTACTCACTATGGCTACACCTTC
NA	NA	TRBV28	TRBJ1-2	CASSLLRFHYGYTF	TGTGCCAGCAGCTTACTGCGGTTCCACTATGGCTACACCTTC
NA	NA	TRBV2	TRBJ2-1	CASSEAGGRGNEQFF	TGTGCCAGCAGTGAAGCGGGGGGCAGGGGCAATGAGCAGTTCTTC
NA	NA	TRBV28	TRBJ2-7	CASSRWAGENEQYF	TGTGCCAGCAGCCGGTGGGCAGGGGAGAACGAGCAGTACTTC
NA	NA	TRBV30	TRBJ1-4	CAWNLGGNDKLFF	TGTGCCTGGAACCTAGGAGGGAATGACAAACTGTTTTTT
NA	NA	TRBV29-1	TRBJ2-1	CSVHGAVSYNEQFF	TGCAGCGTTCATGGTGCGGTTTCCTACAATGAGCAGTTCTTC
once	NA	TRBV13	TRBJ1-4	CASSLATNKKLFF	TGTGCCAGCAGCCTAGCAACCAACAAAAAACTGTTTTTT
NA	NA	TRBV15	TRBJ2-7	CATSRDLTREQYF	TGTGCCACCAGCAGAGATTTGACACGCGAGCAGTACTTC
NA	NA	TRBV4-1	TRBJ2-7	CASSQDWGAKYEQYF	TGCGCCAGCAGCCAAGATTGGGGGGCGAAGTACGAGCAGTACTTC
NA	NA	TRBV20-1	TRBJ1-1	CSARDGGQAFF	TGCAGTGCTAGAGATGGCGGGCAAGCTTTCTTT
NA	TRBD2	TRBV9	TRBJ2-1	CASSGGLADTYNEQFF	TGTGCCAGCAGCGGGGGACTAGCGGACACCTACAATGAGCAGTTCTTC
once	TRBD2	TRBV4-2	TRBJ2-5	CASSQARAGGPLETQYF	TGTGCCAGCAGCCAAGCGCGAGCGGGGGGGCCGTTGGAGACCCAGTACTTC
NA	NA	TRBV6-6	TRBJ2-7	CASSYSNTVSSYEQYF	TGTGCCAGCAGTTACTCGAACACAGTAAGCTCCTACGAGCAGTACTTC
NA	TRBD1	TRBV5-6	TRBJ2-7	CASSFGTGLSYEQYF	TGTGCCAGCAGCTTCGGGACAGGGCTCTCCTACGAGCAGTACTTC
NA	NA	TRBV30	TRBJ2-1	CAWSVMAWEQFF	TGTGCCTGGAGTGTAATGGCGTGGGAGCAGTTCTTC
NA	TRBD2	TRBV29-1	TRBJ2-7	CSVGGLAGGESSYEQYF	TGCAGCGTTGGGGGACTAGCGGGGGGCGAAAGCTCCTACGAGCAGTACTTC
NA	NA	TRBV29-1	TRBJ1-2	CSVEVLGGGGYTF	TGCAGCGTTGAAGTGTTAGGGGGTGGTGGCTACACCTTC
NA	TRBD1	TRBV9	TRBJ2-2	CASSTSPDRGRTTGELFF	TGTGCCAGCAGCACCAGCCCTGACAGGGGGCGGACGACCGGGGAGCTGTTTTTT
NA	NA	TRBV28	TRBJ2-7	CASSPRGYTYEQYF	TGTGCCAGCTCCCCAAGGGGGTACACCTACGAGCAGTACTTC
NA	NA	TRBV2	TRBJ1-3	CASTPEGTYENTIYF	TGTGCCAGCACTCCGGAGGGGACTTATGAAAACACCATATATTTT
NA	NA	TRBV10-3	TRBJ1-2	CATDGGTFYGYTF	TGTGCCACCGATGGGGGGACATTCTATGGCTACACCTTC
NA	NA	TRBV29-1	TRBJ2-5	CSVLTGTHFSTQYF	TGCAGCGTTTTGACCGGGACACATTTCTCGACTCAGTACTTC
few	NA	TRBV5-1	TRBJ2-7	CASSLAGYDEQYF	TGCGCCAGCAGCTTGGCTGGGTACGACGAGCAGTACTTC
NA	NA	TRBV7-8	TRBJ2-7	CASSLPMRDEQYF	TGTGCCAGCAGCTTACCCATGCGGGACGAGCAGTACTTC
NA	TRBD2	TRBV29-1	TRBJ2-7	CSVEGLAGVYEQYF	TGCAGCGTTGAGGGACTAGCGGGGGTCTACGAGCAGTACTTC
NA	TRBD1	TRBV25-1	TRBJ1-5	CASSAETGHSNQPQHF	TGTGCCAGCAGTGCGGAGACAGGGCATAGCAATCAGCCCCAGCATTTT
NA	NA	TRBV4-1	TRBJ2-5	CASSQDEGETQYF	TGCGCCAGCAGCCAAGACGAGGGAGAGACCCAGTACTTC
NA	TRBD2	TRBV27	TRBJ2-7	CASSLLASGGGSEQYF	TGTGCCAGCAGTTTATTGGCTAGCGGGGGGGGCAGCGAGCAGTACTTC
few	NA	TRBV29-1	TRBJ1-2	CSVTARQANYGYTF	TGCAGCGTTACGGCCAGGCAAGCTAACTATGGCTACACCTTC
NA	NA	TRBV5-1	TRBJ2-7	CASSLGSGAGYEQYF	TGCGCCAGCAGCTTGGGAAGCGGAGCCGGGTACGAGCAGTACTTC
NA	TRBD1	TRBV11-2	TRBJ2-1	CASTTGGLEQFF	TGTGCCAGCACGACAGGGGGCCTTGAGCAGTTCTTC
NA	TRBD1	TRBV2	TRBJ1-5	CASRDGTGGSQPQHF	TGTGCCAGCAGGGACGGGACAGGGGGCAGTCAGCCCCAGCATTTT
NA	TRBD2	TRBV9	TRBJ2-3	CASSVGAGGPDTQYF	TGTGCCAGCAGCGTAGGCGCGGGGGGGCCAGATACGCAGTATTTT